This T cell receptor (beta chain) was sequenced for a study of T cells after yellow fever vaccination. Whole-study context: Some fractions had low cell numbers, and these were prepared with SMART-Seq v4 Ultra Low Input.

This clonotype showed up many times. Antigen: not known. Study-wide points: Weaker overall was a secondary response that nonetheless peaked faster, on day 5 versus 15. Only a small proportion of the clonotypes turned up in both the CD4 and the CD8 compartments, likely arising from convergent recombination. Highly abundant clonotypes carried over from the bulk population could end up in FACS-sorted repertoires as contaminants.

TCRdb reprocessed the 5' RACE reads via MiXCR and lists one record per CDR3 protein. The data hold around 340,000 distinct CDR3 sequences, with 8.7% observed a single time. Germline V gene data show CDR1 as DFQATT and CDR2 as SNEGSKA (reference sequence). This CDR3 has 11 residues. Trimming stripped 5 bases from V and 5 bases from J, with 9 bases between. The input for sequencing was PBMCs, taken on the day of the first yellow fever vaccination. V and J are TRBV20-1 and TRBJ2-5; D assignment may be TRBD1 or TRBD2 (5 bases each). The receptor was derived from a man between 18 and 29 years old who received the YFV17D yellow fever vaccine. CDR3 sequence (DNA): TGCAGTGCTCCTTGGGGGGAGACCCAGTACTTC. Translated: CSAPWGETQYF.